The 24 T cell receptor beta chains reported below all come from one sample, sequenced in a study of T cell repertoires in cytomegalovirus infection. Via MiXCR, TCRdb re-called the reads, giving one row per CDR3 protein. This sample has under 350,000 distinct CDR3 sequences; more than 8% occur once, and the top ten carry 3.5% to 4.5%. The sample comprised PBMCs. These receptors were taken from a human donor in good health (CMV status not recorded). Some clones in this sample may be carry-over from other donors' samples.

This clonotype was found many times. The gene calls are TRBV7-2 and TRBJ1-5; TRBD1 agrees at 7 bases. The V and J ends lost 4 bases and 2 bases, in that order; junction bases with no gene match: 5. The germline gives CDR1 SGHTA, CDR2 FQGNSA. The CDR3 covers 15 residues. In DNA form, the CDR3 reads TGTGCCAGCAGCTCGGGACAGTTGGGCAATCAGCCCCAGCATTTT. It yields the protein CASSSGQLGNQPQHF.

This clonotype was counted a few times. CDR3 coding DNA: TGTGCCAGCCCCACTTACTCCACAGATACGCAGTATTTT. Its protein product is CASPTYSTDTQYF. The V and J genes are TRBV2 and TRBJ2-3; D not certain. Germline lookup yields CDR1 SNHLY and CDR2 FYNNEI. The CDR3 loop spans 13 amino acids. V lost 8 bases and J lost 2, with 11 bases in between.

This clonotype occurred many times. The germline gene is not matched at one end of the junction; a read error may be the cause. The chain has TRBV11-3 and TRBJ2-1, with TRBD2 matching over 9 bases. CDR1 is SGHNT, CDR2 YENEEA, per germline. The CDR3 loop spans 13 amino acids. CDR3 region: CASSSSGGRVLYF. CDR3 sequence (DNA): TGTGCCAGCAGCTCAAGCGGGGGGAGAGTCCTGTACTTC.

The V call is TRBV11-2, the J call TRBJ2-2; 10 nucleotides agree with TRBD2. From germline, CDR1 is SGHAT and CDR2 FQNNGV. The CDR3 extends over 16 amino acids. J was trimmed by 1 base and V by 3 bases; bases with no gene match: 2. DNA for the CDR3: TGTGCCAGCAGCTTTACTAGCGGGGTGAACACCGGGGAGCTGTTTTTT. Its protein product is CASSFTSGVNTGELFF.

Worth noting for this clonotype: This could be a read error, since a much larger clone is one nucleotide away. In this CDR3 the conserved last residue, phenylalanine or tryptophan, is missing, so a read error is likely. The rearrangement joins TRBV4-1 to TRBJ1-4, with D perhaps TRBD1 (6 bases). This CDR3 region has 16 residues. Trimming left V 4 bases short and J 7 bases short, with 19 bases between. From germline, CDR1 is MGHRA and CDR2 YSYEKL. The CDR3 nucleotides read TGCGCCAGCAGCCCAAAGGGACACAGAGGGGGTGAAAAACTGTTTTCT. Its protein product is CASSPKGHRGGEKLFS.

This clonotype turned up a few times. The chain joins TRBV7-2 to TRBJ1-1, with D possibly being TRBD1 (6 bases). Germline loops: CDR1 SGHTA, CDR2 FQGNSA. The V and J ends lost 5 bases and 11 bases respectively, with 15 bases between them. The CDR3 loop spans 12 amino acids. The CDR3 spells CASSPGASLAFF. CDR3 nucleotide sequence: TGTGCCAGCAGCCCGGGGGCCAGTTTGGCTTTCTTT.

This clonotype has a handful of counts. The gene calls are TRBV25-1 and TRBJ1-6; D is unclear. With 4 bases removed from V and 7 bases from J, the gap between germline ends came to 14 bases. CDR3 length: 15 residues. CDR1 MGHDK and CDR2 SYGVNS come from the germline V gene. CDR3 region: CASSGRTFPNSPLHF. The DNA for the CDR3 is TGTGCCAGCAGTGGTCGGACTTTTCCAAATTCACCCCTCCACTTT.

In DNA form, the CDR3 reads TGCGCCAGCAGCTTGACCCCCGGGGGATCCGGGGGCGAGCAGTACTTC. This gives the protein CASSLTPGGSGGEQYF. This chain joins TRBV5-1 and TRBJ2-7; maybe TRBD2 (6 bases). CDR1 SGHRS and CDR2 YFSETQ come from the germline V gene. The CDR3 runs 16 residues. The germline V and J ends were trimmed by 1 base and 6 bases, with 20 bases remaining between them.

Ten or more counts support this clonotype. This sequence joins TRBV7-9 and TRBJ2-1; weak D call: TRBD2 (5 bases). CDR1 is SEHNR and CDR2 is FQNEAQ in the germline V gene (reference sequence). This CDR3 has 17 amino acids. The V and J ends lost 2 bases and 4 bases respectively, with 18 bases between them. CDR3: CASSLMGGGGSYNEQFF. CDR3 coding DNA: TGTGCCAGCAGCTTAATGGGCGGAGGAGGCTCTTACAATGAGCAGTTCTTC.

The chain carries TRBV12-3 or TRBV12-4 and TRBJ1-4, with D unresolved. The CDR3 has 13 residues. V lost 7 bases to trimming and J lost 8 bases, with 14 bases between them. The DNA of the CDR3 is TGTGCCAGCAACCCCCGGGGTTCCGAAAAACTGTTTTTT. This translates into CASNPRGSEKLFF.

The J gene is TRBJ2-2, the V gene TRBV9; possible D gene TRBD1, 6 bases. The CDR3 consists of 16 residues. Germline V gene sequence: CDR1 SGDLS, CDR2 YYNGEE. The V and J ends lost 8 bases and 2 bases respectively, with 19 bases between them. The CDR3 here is CASTIGGRGNTGELFF. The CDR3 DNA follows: TGTGCCAGTACGATAGGAGGCAGGGGAAACACCGGGGAGCTGTTTTTT.

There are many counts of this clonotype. The CDR3 coding sequence is TGTGCCAGCAGCTTAATAGCGGGAGGCCAATGGAATGAGCAGTTCTTC. The encoded protein is CASSLIAGGQWNEQFF. This chain uses TRBV7-2 with TRBJ2-1; 10 bases line up with TRBD2. Germline V gene data show CDR1 as SGHTA and CDR2 as FQGNSA. This CDR3 region has 16 residues. V was pared by 2 bases and J by 7 bases, with 8 bases of the junction left unmatched.

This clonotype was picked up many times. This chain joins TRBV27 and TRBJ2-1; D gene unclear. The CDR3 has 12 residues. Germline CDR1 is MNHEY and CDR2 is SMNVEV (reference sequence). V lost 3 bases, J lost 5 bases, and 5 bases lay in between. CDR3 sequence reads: CASSFLNNEQFF. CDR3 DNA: TGTGCCAGCAGTTTTCTCAACAATGAGCAGTTCTTC.

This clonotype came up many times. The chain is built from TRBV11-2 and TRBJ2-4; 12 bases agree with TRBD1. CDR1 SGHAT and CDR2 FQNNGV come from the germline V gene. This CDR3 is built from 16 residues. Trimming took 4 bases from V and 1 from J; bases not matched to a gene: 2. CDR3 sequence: CASSWGTGGAKNIQYF. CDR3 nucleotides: TGTGCCAGCAGCTGGGGGACAGGGGGCGCCAAAAACATTCAGTACTTC.

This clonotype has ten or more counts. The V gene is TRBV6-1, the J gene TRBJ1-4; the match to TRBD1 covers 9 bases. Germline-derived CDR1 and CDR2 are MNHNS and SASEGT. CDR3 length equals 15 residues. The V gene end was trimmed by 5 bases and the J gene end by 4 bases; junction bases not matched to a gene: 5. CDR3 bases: TGTGCCAGCAGTTCTACAGGGGGCGGTAATGAAAAACTGTTTTTT. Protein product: CASSSTGGGNEKLFF.

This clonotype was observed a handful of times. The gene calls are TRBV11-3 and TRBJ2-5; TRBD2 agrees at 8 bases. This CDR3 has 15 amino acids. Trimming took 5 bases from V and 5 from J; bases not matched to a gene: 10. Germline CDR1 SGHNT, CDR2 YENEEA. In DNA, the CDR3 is TGTGCCAGCAGCCCCGGACTAGCCGACCGGGAGACCCAGTACTTC. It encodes CASSPGLADRETQYF.

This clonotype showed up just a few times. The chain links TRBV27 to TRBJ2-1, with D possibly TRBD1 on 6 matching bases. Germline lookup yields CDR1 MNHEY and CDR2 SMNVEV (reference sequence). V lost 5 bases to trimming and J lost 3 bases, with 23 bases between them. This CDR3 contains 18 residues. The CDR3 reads CASSLTSTGRFYYNEQFF. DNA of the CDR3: TGTGCCAGCAGTCTCACCTCGACAGGACGATTTTACTACAATGAGCAGTTCTTC.

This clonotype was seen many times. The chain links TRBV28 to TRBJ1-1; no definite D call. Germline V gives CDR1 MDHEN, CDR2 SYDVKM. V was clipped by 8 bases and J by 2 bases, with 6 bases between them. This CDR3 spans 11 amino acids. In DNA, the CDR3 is TGTGCCAGCGGGGATAACACTGAAGCTTTCTTT. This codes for CASGDNTEAFF. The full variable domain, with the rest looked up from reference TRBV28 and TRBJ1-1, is DVKVTQSSRYLVKRTGEKVFLECVQDMDHENMFWYRQDPGLGLRLIYFSYDVKMKEKGDIPEGYSVSREKKERFSLILESASTNQTSMYLCASGDNTEAFFGQGTRLTVV.

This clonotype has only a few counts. The CDR3 nucleotides read TGCGCCAGCAGCCAAGATCTGGACAGGGAGTCTGGAAACACCATATATTTT. Translating it yields CASSQDLDRESGNTIYF. The genes are TRBV4-3 and TRBJ1-3; 8 nucleotides match TRBD1. CDR3 size: 17 residues. The trim removed 0 bases at V and 1 base at J, leaving 5 bases unmatched. The germline CDR1 and CDR2 sequences are LGHNA and YSLEER.

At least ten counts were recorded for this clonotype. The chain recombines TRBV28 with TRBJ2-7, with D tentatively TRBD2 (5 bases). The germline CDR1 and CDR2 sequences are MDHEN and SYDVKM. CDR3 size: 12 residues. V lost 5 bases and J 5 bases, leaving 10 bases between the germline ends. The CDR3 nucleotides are TGTGCCAGCAGTACTAGTATTCACGAGCAGTACTTC. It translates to CASSTSIHEQYF.

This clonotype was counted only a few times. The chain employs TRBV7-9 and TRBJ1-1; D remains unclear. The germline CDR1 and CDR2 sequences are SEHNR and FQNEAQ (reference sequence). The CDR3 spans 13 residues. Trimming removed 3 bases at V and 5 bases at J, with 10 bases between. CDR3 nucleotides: TGTGCCAGCAGCTTTAGCGGTGTAACTGAAGCTTTCTTT. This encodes CASSFSGVTEAFF. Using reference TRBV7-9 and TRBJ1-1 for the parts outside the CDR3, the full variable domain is DTGVSQNPRHKITKRGQNVTFRCDPISEHNRLYWYRQTLGQGPEFLTYFQNEAQLEKSRLLSDRFSAERPKGSFSTLEIQRTEQGDSAMYLCASSFSGVTEAFFGQGTRLTVV.

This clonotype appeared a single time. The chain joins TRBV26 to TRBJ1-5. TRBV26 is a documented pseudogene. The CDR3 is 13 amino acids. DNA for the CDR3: TGTGCCAACAGTTTAGGAGGTACTCAGCCCCAGCATTTT. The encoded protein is CANSLGGTQPQHF.

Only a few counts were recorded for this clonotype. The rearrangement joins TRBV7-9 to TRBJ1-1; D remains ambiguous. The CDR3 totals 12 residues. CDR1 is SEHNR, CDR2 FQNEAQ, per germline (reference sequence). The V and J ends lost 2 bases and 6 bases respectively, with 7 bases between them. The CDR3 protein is CASSLSDAEAFF. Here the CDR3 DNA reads TGTGCCAGCAGCTTATCCGACGCTGAAGCTTTCTTT.

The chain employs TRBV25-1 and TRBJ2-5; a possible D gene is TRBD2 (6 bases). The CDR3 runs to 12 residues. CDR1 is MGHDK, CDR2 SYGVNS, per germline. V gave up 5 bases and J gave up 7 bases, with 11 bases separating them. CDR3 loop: CASSTEGRTQYF. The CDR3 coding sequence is TGTGCCAGCAGTACGGAGGGGCGGACCCAGTACTTC.